The sequence of this TCR beta chain was determined in a study of Graves' ophthalmopathy and Graves' hyperthyroidism. Study-level findings and limits: Ophthalmopathy was separated from stable hyperthyroidism by a 13-signature model with approximately 90% sensitivity and approximately 81% specificity. Blood also harbored most expanded thyroid clonotypes above 0.001 frequency.

Comments on this clonotype: The antigen is unknown.

The authors amplified TCR beta CDR3 regions, and they did so from RNA transcripts for repertoire sequencing. The library came from an HTBI-primed first-round RT-PCR and a second-round multiplex PCR. Each CDR3 protein gets one entry after TCRdb re-called the multiplex PCR reads with MiXCR. Here the sample spans a few hundred thousand distinct CDR3 sequences, roughly 40% being singletons. Hyperthyroidism patients, aged 18 to 65, were newly diagnosed, under 2 months' duration. Orbital computed tomography, together with clinical symptoms, serum thyroxine, TRAb and thyroid ultrasound, was used for diagnosis. Germline V CDR1 and CDR2: SQVTM, ANQGSEA. The CDR3 length is 14 residues. Losses at the gene ends were 8 bases for V and 6 bases for J; bases not matched to a gene: 15.

This receptor was taken from an adult man with Graves' hyperthyroidism. The sample taken for sequencing was peripheral blood or thyroid tissue (not recorded which). The genes are TRBV29-1 and TRBJ1-2; 7 nucleotides line up with TRBD1. The CDR3 region has the DNA TGCAGCTTACGCCCGGACAGGTCTATCGATGGCTACACCTTC. Translating it yields CSLRPDRSIDGYTF.